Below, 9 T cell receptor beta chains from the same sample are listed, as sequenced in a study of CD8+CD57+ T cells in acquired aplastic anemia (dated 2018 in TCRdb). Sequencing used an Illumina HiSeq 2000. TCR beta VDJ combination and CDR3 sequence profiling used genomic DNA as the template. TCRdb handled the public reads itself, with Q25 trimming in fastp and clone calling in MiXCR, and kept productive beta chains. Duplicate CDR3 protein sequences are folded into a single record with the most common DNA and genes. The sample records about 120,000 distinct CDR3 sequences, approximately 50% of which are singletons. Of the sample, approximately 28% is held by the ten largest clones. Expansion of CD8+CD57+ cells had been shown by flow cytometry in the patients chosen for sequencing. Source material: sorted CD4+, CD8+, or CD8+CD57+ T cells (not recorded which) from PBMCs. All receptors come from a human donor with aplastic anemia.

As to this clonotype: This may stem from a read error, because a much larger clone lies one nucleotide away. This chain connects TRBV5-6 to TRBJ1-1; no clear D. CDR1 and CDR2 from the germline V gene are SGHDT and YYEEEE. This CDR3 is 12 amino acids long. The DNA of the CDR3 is TGTGCCAGCAGCCATACCAACACTGGAGCTTTCTTT. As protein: CASSHTNTGAFF.

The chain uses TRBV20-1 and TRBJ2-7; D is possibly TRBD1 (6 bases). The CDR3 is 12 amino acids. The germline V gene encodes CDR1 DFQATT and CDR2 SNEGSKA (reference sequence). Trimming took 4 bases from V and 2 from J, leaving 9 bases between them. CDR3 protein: CSAIGGPYEQYF. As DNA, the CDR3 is TGCAGTGCTATAGGGGGTCCCTACGAGCAGTACTTC.

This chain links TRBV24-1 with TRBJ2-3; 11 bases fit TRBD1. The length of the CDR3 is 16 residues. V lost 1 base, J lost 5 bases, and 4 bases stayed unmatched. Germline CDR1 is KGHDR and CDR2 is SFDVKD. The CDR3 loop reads CATSDFKDRGQDTQYF. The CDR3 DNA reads TGTGCCACCAGTGATTTCAAGGACAGGGGGCAAGATACGCAGTATTTT.

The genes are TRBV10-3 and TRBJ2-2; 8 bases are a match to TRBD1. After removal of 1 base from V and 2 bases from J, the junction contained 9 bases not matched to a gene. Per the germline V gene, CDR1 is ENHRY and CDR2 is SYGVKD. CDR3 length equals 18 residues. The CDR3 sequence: CAISEWTGGQANTGELFF. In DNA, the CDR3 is TGTGCCATCAGTGAGTGGACCGGGGGACAGGCCAACACCGGGGAGCTGTTTTTT.

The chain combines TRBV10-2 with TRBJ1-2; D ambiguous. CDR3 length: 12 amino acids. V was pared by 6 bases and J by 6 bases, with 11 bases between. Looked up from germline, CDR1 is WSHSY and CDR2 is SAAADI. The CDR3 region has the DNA TGCGCCAGCAGCCCGGAAACAGATGGCTACACCTTC. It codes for CASSPETDGYTF.

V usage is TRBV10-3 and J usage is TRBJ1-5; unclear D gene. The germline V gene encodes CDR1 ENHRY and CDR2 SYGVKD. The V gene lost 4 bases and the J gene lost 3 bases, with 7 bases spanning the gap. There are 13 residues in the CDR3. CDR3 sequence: CAISGENNQPQHF. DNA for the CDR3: TGTGCCATCAGTGGAGAGAACAATCAGCCCCAGCATTTT.

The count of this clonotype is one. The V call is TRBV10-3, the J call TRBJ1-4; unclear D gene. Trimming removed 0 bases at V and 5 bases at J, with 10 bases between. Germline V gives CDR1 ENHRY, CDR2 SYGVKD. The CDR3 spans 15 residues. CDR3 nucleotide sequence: TGTGCCATCAGTGAGTCGGAGGGCCGGAATGAAAAACTGTTTTTT. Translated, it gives CAISESEGRNEKLFF.

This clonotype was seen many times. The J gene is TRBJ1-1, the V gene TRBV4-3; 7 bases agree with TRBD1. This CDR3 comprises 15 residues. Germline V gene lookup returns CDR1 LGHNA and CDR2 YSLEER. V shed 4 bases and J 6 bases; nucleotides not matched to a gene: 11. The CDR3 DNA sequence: TGCGCCAGCAGCCCTAGTCGACAGGGAGGGCCTGAAGCTTTCTTT. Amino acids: CASSPSRQGGPEAFF.

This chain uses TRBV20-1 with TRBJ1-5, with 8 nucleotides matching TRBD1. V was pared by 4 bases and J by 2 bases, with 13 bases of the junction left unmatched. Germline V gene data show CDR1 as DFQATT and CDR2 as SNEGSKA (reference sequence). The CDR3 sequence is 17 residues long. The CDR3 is CSAKRPRDRGGNQPQHF. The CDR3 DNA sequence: TGCAGTGCTAAACGCCCTCGAGACAGGGGCGGCAATCAGCCCCAGCATTTT.